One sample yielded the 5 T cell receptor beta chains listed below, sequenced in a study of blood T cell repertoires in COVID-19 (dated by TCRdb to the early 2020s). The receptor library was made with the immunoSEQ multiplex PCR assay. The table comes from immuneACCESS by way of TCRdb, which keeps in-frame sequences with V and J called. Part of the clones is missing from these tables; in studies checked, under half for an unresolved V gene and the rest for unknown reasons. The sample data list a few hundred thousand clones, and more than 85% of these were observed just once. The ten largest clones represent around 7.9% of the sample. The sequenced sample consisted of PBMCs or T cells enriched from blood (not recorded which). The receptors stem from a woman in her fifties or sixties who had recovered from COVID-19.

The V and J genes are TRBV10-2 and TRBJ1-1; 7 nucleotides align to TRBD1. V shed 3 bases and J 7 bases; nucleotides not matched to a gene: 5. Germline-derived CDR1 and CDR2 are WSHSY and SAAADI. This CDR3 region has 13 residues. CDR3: CASSDRGRSEAFF. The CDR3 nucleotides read TGCGCCAGCAGTGACAGGGGGAGGAGTGAAGCTTTCTTT.

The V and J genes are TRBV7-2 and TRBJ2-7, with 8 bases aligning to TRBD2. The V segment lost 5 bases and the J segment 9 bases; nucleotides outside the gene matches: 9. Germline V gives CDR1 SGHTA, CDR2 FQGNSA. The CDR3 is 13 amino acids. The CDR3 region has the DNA TGTGCCAGCAGCCCCCGGGGGGGCCAGCCGCAGTACGTC. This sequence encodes CASSPRGGQPQYV.

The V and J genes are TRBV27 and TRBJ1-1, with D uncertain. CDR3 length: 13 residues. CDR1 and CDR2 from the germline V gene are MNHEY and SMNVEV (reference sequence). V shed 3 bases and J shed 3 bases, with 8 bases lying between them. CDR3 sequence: CASSFIEHTEAFF. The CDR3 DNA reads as TGTGCCAGCAGTTTCATTGAGCACACTGAAGCTTTCTTT.

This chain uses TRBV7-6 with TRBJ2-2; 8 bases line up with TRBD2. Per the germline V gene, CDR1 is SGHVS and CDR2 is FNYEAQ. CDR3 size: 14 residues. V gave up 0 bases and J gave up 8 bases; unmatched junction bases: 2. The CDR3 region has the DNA TGTGCCAGCAGCTTAGCGTCGGGAGGGGGGGAGCTGTTTTTT. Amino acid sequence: CASSLASGGGELFF.

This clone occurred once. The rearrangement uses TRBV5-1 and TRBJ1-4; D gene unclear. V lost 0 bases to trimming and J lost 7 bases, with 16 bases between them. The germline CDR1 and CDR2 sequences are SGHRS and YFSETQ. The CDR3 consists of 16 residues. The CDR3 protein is CASSLGGGITREKLFF. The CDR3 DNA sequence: TGCGCCAGCAGCTTGGGCGGCGGGATAACTCGTGAAAAACTGTTTTTT.